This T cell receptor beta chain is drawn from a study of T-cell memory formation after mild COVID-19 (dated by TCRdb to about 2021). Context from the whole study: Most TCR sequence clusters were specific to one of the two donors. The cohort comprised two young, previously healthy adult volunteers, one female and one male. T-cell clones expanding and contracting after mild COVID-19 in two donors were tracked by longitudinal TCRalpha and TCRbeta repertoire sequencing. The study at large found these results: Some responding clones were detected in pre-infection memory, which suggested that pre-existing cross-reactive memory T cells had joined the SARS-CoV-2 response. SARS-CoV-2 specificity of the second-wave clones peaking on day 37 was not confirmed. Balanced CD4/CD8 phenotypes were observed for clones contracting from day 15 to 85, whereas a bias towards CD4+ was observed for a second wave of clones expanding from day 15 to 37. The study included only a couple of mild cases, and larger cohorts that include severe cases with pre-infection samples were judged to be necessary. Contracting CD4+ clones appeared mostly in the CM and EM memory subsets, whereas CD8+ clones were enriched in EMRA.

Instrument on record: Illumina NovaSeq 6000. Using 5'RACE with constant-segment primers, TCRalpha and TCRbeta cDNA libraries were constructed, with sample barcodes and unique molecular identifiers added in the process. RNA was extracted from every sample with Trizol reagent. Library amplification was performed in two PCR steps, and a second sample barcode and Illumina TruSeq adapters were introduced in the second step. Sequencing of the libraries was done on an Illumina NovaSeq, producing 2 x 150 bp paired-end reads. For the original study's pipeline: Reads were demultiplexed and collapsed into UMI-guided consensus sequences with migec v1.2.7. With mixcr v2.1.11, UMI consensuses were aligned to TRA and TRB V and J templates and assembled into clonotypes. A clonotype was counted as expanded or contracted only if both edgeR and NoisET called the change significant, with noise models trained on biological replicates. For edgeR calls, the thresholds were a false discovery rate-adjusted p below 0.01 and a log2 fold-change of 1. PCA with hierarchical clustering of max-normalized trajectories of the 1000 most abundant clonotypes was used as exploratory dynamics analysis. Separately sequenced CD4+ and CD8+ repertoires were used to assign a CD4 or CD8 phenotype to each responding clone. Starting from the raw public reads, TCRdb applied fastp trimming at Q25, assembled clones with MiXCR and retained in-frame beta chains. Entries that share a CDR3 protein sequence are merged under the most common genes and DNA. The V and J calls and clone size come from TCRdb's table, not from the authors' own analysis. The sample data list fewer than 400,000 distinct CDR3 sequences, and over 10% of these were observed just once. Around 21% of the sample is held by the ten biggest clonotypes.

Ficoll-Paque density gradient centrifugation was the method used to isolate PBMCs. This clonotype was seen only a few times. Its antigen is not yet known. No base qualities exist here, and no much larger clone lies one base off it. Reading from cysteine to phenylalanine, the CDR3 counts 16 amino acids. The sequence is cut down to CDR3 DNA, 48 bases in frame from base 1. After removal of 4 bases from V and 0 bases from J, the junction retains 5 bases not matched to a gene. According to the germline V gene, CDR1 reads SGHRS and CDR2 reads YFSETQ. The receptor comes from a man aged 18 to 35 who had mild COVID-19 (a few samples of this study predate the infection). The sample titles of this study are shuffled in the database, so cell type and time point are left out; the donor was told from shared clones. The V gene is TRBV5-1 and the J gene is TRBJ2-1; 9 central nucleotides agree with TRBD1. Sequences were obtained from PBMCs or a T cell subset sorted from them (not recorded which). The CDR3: CASSTGQGSSYNEQFF. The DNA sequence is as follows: TGCGCCAGCAGCACCGGACAGGGGAGCTCCTACAATGAGCAGTTCTTC.